Listed here is a single T cell receptor beta chain. Profiled with immunoSEQ multiplex PCR; TCRdb holds only in-frame clones, not every one. The table lists roughly 250,000 clones, 75% to 90% of them singletons. In assigning cohorts, the study relied on participant-reported clinical history. This sample was taken from a study of blood T cell repertoires in COVID-19. Germline V gene lookup returns CDR1 SGHTA and CDR2 FQGNSA. The CDR3 is 15 amino acids. Unmatched junction bases numbered 4, after V lost 4 bases and J lost 2 bases. J is TRBJ2-1 and V is TRBV7-2, with 8 bases identical to TRBD2. Material for sequencing was PBMCs or T cells enriched from blood (not recorded which). The origin of this receptor is a woman between 25 and 40 years old with acute COVID-19. CDR3 coding DNA: TGTGCCAGCAGCTCCGGGACTAGGGCCTACAATGAGCAGTTCTTC. It encodes CASSSGTRAYNEQFF. Supplemented by reference TRBV7-2 and TRBJ2-1, the full variable domain reads GAGVSQSPSNKVTEKGKDVELRCDPISGHTALYWYRQSLGQGLEFLIYFQGNSAPDKSGLPSDRFSAERTGGSVSTLTIQRTQQEDSAVYLCASSSGTRAYNEQFFGPGTRLTVL.